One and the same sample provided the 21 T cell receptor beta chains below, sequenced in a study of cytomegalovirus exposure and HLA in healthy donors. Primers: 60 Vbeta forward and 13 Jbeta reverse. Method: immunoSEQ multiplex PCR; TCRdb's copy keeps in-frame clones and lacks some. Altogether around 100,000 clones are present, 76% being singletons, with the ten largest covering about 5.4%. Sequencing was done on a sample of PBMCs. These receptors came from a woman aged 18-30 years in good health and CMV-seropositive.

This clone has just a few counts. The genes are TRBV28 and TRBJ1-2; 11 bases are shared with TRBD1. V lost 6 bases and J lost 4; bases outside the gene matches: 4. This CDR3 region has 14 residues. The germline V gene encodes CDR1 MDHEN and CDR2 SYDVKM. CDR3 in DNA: TGTGCCAGCAGCTGGGACAGGGGGTCCTATGGCTACACCTTC. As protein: CASSWDRGSYGYTF.

CDR3 loop: CASSATGGVTGELFF. The CDR3 nucleotides read TGTGCCAGCAGTGCGACAGGGGGTGTCACCGGGGAGCTGTTTTTT. V usage is TRBV6-1 and J usage is TRBJ2-2, with 9 bases aligning to TRBD1. Germline V gene data show CDR1 as MNHNS and CDR2 as SASEGT. Losses at the gene ends were 4 bases for V and 4 bases for J; bases not matched to a gene: 4. The CDR3 is 15 residues long.

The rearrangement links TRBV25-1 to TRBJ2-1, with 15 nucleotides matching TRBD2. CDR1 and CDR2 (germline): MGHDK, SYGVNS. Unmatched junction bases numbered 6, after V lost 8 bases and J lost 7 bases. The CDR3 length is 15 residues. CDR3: CASGGLAGGTNEQFF. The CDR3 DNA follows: TGTGCCAGCGGAGGACTAGCGGGAGGGACAAATGAGCAGTTCTTC.

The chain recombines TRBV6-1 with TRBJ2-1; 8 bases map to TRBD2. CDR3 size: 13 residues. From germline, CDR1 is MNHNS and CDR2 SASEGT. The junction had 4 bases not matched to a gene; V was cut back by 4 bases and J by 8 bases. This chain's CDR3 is CASSGTSFYEQFF. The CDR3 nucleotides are TGTGCCAGCAGTGGGACTAGCTTCTATGAGCAGTTCTTC.

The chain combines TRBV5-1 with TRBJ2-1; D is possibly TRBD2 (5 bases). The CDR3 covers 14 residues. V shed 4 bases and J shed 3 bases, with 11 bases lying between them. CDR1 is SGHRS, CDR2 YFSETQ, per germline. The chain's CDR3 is CASSPPGGYNEQFF. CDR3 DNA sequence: TGCGCCAGCAGCCCGCCTGGAGGCTACAATGAGCAGTTCTTC.

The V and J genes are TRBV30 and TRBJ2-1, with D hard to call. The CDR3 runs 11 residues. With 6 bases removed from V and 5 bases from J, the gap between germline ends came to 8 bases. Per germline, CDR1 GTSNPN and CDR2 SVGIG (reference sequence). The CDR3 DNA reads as TGTGCCTGTCCATCCAACAATGAGCAGTTCTTC. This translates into CACPSNNEQFF.

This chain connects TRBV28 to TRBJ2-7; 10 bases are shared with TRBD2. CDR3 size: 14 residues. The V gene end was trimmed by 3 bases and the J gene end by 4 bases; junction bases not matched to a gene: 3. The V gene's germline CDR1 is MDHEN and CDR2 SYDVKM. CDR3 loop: CASSFPSGSYEQYF. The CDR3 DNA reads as TGTGCCAGCAGTTTCCCTAGCGGGAGTTACGAGCAGTACTTC.

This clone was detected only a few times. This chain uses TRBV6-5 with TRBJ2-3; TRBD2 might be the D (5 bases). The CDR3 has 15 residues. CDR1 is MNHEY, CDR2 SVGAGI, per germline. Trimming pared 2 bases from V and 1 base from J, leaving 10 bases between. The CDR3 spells CASSYVRGRTDTQYF. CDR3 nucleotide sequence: TGTGCCAGCAGTTACGTACGGGGTCGCACAGATACGCAGTATTTT.

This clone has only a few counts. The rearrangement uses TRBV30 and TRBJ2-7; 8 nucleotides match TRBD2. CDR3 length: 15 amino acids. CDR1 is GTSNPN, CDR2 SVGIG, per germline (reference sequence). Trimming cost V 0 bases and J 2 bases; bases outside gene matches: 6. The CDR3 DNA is TGTGCCTGGAGTGTACCCCGCGGGAGGCCCTACGAGCAGTACTTC. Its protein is CAWSVPRGRPYEQYF. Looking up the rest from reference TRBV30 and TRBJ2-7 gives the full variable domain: SQTIHQWPATLVQPVGSPLSLECTVEGTSNPNLYWYRQAAGRGLQLLFYSVGIGQISSEVPQNLSASRPQDRQFILSSKKLLLSDSGFYLCAWSVPRGRPYEQYFGPGTRLTVT.

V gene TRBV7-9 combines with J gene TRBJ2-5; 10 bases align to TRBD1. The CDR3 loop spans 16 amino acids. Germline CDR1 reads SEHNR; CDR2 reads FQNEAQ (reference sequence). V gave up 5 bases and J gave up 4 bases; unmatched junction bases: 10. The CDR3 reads CASSIPGQGFIETQYF. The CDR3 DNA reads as TGTGCCAGCAGCATCCCGGGACAGGGGTTCATAGAGACCCAGTACTTC.

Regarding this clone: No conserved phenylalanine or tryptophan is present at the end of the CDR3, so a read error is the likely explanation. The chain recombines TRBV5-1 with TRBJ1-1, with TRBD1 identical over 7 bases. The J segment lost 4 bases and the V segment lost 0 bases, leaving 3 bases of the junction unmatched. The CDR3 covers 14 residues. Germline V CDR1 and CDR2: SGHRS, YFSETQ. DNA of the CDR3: TGCGCCAGCAGCTTGGTCCCAGGGGGCACTGAAGCTTTCGTT. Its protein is CASSLVPGGTEAFV.

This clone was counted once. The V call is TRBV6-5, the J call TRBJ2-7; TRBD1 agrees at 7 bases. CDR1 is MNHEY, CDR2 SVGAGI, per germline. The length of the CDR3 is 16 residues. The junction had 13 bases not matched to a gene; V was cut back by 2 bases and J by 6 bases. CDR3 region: CASSYGGPTGPGEQYF. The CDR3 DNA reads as TGTGCCAGCAGTTACGGGGGACCGACAGGGCCAGGCGAGCAGTACTTC.

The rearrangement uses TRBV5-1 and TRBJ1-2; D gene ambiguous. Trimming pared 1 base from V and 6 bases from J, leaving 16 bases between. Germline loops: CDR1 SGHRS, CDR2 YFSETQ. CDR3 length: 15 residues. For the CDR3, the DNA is TGCGCCAGCAGCTTGAGAATGCCGGGGAGCGATGGCTACACCTTC. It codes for CASSLRMPGSDGYTF.

The CDR3 nucleotides are TGTGCCAGCAGCTGGCGGGGGTCCGGGGAGCTGTTTTTT. Residues: CASSWRGSGELFF. The rearrangement joins TRBV27 to TRBJ2-2, with 7 bases aligning to TRBD2. The length of the CDR3 is 13 residues. V dropped 6 bases and J dropped 6; count of bases not matched to a gene: 4. Germline assignment: CDR1 MNHEY and CDR2 SMNVEV (reference sequence).

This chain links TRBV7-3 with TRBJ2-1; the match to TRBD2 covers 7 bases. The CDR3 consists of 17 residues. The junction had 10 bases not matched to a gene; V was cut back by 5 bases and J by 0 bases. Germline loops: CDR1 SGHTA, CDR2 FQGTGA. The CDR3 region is CASSPRSGGFSYNEQFF. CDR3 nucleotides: TGTGCCAGCAGCCCCAGGTCCGGGGGGTTCTCCTACAATGAGCAGTTCTTC.

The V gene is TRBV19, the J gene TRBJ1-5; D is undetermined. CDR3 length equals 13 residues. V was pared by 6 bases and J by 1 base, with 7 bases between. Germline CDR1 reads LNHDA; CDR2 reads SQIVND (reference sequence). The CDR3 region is CASRARSNQPQHF. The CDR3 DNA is TGTGCCAGTAGAGCCAGGAGCAATCAGCCCCAGCATTTT.

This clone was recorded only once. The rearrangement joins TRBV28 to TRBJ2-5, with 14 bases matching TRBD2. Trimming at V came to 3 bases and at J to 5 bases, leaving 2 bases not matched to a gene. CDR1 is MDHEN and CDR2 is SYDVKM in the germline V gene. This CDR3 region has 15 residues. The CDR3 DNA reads TGTGCCAGCAGTTTCCGGACTAGCGGGAGGGAGACCCAGTACTTC. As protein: CASSFRTSGRETQYF.

CDR3: CASSFSLETQYF. For the CDR3, the DNA is TGTGCCAGCAGCTTCTCCCTGGAGACCCAGTACTTC. The chain links TRBV5-4 to TRBJ2-5; D unclear. The CDR3 totals 12 residues. The germline V and J ends were trimmed by 2 bases and 5 bases, with 7 bases remaining between them. Germline loops: CDR1 SGHNT, CDR2 YYREEE (reference sequence).

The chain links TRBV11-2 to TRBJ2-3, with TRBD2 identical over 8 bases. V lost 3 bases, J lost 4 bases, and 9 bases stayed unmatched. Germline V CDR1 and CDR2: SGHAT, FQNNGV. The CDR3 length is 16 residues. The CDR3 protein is CASSLVLAGGSDTQYF. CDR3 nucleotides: TGTGCCAGCAGCTTGGTATTGGCGGGAGGTTCAGATACGCAGTATTTT.

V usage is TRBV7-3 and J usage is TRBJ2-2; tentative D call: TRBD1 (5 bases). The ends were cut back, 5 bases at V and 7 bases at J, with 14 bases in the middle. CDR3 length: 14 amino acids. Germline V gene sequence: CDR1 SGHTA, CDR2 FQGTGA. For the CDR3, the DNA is TGTGCCAGCAGCCTCCAGGGCTACGACGGGGAGCTGTTTTTT. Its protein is CASSLQGYDGELFF.

CDR3: CASSRTGISTDTQYF. Written as DNA, the CDR3 is TGTGCCAGCAGTAGGACAGGGATTAGCACAGATACGCAGTATTTT. The chain is built from TRBV6-1 and TRBJ2-3, with 8 bases aligning to TRBD1. Germline trimming cut 5 bases from V and 0 bases from J; bases unmatched to any gene: 4. The CDR3 extends over 15 amino acids. Germline-derived CDR1 and CDR2 are MNHNS and SASEGT.